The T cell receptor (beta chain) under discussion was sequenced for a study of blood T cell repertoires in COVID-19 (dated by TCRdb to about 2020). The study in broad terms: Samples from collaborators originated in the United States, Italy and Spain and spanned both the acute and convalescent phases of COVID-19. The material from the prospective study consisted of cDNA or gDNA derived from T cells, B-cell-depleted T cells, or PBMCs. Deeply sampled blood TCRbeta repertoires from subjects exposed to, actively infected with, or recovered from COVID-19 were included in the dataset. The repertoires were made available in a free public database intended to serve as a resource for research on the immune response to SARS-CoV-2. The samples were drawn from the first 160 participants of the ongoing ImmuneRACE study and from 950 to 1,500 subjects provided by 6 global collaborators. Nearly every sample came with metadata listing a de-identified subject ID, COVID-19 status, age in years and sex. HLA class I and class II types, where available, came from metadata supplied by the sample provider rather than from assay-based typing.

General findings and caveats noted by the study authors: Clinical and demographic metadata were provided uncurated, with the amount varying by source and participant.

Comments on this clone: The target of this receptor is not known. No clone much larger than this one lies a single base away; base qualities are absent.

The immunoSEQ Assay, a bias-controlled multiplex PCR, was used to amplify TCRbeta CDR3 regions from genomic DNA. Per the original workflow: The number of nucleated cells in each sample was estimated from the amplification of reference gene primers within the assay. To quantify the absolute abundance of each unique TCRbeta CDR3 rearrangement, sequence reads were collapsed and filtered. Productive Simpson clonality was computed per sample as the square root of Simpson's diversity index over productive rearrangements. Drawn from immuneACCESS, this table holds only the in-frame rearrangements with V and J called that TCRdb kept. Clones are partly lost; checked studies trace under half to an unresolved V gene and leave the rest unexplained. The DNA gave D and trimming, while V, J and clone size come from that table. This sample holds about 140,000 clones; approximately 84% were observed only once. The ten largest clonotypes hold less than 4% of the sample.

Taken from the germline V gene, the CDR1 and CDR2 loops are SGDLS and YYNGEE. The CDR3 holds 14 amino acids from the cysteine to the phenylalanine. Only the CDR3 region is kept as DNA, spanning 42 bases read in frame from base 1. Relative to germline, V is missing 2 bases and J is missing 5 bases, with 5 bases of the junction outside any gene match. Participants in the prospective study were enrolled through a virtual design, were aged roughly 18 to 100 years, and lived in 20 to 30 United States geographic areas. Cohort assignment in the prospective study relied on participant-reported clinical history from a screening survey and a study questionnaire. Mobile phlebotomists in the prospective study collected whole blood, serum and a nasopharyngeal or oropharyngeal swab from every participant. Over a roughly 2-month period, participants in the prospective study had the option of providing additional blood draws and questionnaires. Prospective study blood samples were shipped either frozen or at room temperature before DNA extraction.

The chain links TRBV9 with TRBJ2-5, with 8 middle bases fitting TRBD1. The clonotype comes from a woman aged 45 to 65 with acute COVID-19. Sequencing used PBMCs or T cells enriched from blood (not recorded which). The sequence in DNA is TGTGCCAGCAGCGTGACAGGGGTTACGGAGACCCAGTACTTC. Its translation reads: CASSVTGVTETQYF. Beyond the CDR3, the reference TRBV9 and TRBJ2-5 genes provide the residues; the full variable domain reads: DSGVTQTPKHLITATGQRVTLRCSPRSGDLSVYWYQQSLDQGLQFLIQYYNGEERAKGNILERFSAQQFPDLHSELNLSSLELGDSALYFCASSVTGVTETQYFGPGTRLLVL.